These 30 T cell receptor beta chains were sequenced from one sample in a study of T-cell memory formation after mild COVID-19. Each CDR3 protein gets one entry after TCRdb re-called the 5' RACE reads with MiXCR. The data contain roughly 110,000 distinct CDR3 sequences, approximately 17% of them singletons. Source material: PBMCs or a T cell subset sorted from them (not recorded which). These receptors all stem from an adult woman who had mild COVID-19 (a few samples of this study predate the infection). Cell type and time point are not known.

This clonotype was observed a few times. The V call is TRBV9, the J call TRBJ2-1, with D uncertain. Germline CDR1 is SGDLS and CDR2 is YYNGEE. The CDR3 has 11 amino acids. V was cut by 5 bases and J by 5 bases, with 5 bases left in between. The CDR3 DNA reads as TGTGCCAGCAGTGAAAACAATGAGCAGTTCTTC. Translating gives CASSENNEQFF.

This clonotype has more than one count but fewer than ten. V and J are TRBV6-6 and TRBJ1-1; D is ambiguous. Germline V lookup: CDR1 MNHNY, CDR2 SVGAGI (reference sequence). CDR3 length: 18 residues. Trimming cost V 0 bases and J 3 bases, with 20 bases left between them. As DNA, the CDR3 is TGTGCCAGCAGTTACTCGAGGTTGGAGATAGGGAGGGACACTGAAGCTTTCTTT. It codes for CASSYSRLEIGRDTEAFF.

The chain combines TRBV7-2 with TRBJ1-1; D uncertain. The germline V and J ends were trimmed by 5 bases and 5 bases, with 24 bases remaining between them. Looked up from germline, CDR1 is SGHTA and CDR2 is FQGNSA. This CDR3 spans 17 amino acids. The CDR3 DNA is TGTGCCAGCAGCCGTACGTTTGCAGGCTTGGATGGAACTGAAGCTTTCTTT. This codes for CASSRTFAGLDGTEAFF.

This clonotype was recorded a few times. This chain links TRBV5-5 with TRBJ2-3; 15 bases fit TRBD2. The V gene end was trimmed by 5 bases and the J gene end by 6 bases; junction bases not matched to a gene: 4. This CDR3 region has 15 residues. The germline gives CDR1 SGHKS, CDR2 YYEKEE (reference sequence). This CDR3 reads CASSDGTSGGDTQYF. The CDR3 nucleotides are TGTGCCAGCAGTGACGGGACTAGCGGGGGGGATACGCAGTATTTT.

The rearrangement links TRBV4-3 to TRBJ2-3, with TRBD2 as a possible D gene (5 bases). The CDR3 spans 16 residues. Germline V lookup: CDR1 LGHNA, CDR2 YSLEER. Trimming cost V 3 bases and J 0 bases, with 13 bases left between them. CDR3 in DNA: TGCGCCAGCAGCCATCTGGTAACGGGGAGCACAGATACGCAGTATTTT. It specifies CASSHLVTGSTDTQYF.

This clonotype was found a few times. The chain employs TRBV2 and TRBJ2-7; the match to TRBD1 covers 7 bases. V was pared by 3 bases and J by 5 bases, with 13 bases of the junction left unmatched. The CDR3 totals 16 residues. The germline CDR1 and CDR2 sequences are SNHLY and FYNNEI. CDR3 protein: CASSDRGQPHLDEQYF. CDR3 DNA: TGTGCCAGCAGTGACCGGGGACAGCCCCATCTTGACGAGCAGTACTTC.

The genes are TRBV6-5 and TRBJ2-5; 7 nucleotides match TRBD2. V trimming: 6 bases; J trimming: 5 bases; junction bases outside the gene matches: 12. Germline lookup yields CDR1 MNHEY and CDR2 SVGAGI. The CDR3 spans 15 residues. The CDR3: CASSPGEGTGETQYF. Here the CDR3 DNA reads TGTGCCAGCAGCCCCGGGGAGGGGACCGGGGAGACCCAGTACTTC.

The genes are TRBV24-1 and TRBJ2-7; D is undetermined. The CDR3 has 13 residues. V lost 10 bases to trimming and J lost 2 bases, with 14 bases between them. Germline V gives CDR1 KGHDR, CDR2 SFDVKD. The CDR3 nucleotides are TGTGCCACTTCGATCGGCGAGACCTACGAGCAGTACTTC. It encodes CATSIGETYEQYF.

This clonotype occurred a few times. The CDR3 sequence is CASSFMAGAQETQYF. For the CDR3, the DNA is TGTGCCAGCAGCTTCATGGCGGGGGCCCAAGAGACCCAGTACTTC. The rearrangement joins TRBV7-3 to TRBJ2-5; D possibly corresponds to TRBD2 (7 bases). The ends were cut back, 3 bases at V and 1 base at J, with 12 bases in the middle. This CDR3 is 15 amino acids long. Germline V gives CDR1 SGHTA, CDR2 FQGTGA.

CDR3 coding DNA: TGTGCCAGCAGCATGGGACATACAAACACTGAAGCTTTCTTT. Its protein is CASSMGHTNTEAFF. V usage is TRBV7-2 and J usage is TRBJ1-1; D might be TRBD1 (6 bases). The germline V gene encodes CDR1 SGHTA and CDR2 FQGNSA. The CDR3 consists of 14 residues. V shed 5 bases and J shed 2 bases, with 12 bases lying between them.

The chain has TRBV27 and TRBJ1-2; D is unresolved. Germline CDR1 reads MNHEY; CDR2 reads SMNVEV (reference sequence). The CDR3 is 14 amino acids. Between the trimmed V and J ends, which lost 4 bases and 4 bases, there was a span of 13 bases. The CDR3 spells CASSWNGRSYGYTF. The CDR3 nucleotides are TGTGCCAGCAGTTGGAACGGTCGGAGCTATGGCTACACCTTC.

By sample share, this clonotype is medium-sized. The junction departs from germline at one end; a sequencing error may be responsible. This chain uses TRBV5-1 with TRBJ2-7, with D unclear. Germline values: CDR1 SGHRS, CDR2 YFSETQ. The CDR3 length is 11 residues. In DNA, the CDR3 is TGTGCCAGCAGCTTAGCCTACGAGCAGTACTTC. This gives the protein CASSLAYEQYF. Full variable domain (rest looked up from reference TRBV5-1 and TRBJ2-7): KAGVTQTPRYLIKTRGQQVTLSCSPISGHRSVSWYQQTPGQGLQFLFEYFSETQRNKGNFPGRFSGRQFSNSRSEMNVSTLELGDSALYLCASSLAYEQYFGPGTRLTVT.

CDR3 sequence: CASSFTGEGPNEKLFF. In nucleotides, the CDR3 is TGTGCCAGCAGCTTCACAGGGGAGGGACCTAATGAAAAACTGTTTTTT. J is TRBJ1-4 and V is TRBV7-9, with 7 bases identical to TRBD1. This CDR3 has 16 residues. The V gene end was trimmed by 3 bases and the J gene end by 3 bases; junction bases not matched to a gene: 7. CDR1 SEHNR and CDR2 FQNEAQ come from the germline V gene (reference sequence).

This chain joins TRBV7-9 and TRBJ2-2; 10 nucleotides match TRBD1. Germline lookup yields CDR1 SEHNR and CDR2 FQNEAQ (reference sequence). The V segment lost 6 bases and the J segment 4 bases; nucleotides outside the gene matches: 5. The CDR3 is made up of 15 amino acids. This CDR3 is CASSDRTGGTGELFF. For the CDR3, the DNA is TGTGCCAGCAGTGATCGGACAGGGGGCACCGGGGAGCTGTTTTTT.

V is TRBV7-3 and J is TRBJ1-1, with a tentative D call TRBD1 (5 bases). The CDR3 is made up of 14 amino acids. The germline CDR1 and CDR2 sequences are SGHTA and FQGTGA. The V end lost 1 base, the J end lost 4 bases, and 10 bases lay between the germline ends. The DNA for the CDR3 is TGTGCCAGCAGCTTAATTGGGGGAGGCACTGAAGCTTTCTTT. Translation: CASSLIGGGTEAFF.

CDR3 in DNA: TGTGCCAGCAGCCCCAGTGGGGCGGACTATGGCTACACCTTC. It specifies CASSPSGADYGYTF. V usage is TRBV7-8 and J usage is TRBJ1-2; tentative D call: TRBD1 (5 bases). From germline, CDR1 is SGHVS and CDR2 FQNEAQ. V was trimmed by 5 bases and J by 3 bases, leaving 13 bases between them. The CDR3 extends over 14 amino acids. The full variable domain, its missing parts supplied by reference TRBV7-8 and TRBJ1-2, is GAGVSQSPRYKVAKRGQDVALRCDPISGHVSLFWYQQALGQGPEFLTYFQNEAQLDKSGLPSDRFFAERPEGSVSTLKIQRTQQEDSAVYLCASSPSGADYGYTFGSGTRLTVV.

This clonotype appeared a single time. The V and J genes are TRBV27 and TRBJ2-7; maybe TRBD1 (6 bases). The CDR3 length is 14 residues. Between the trimmed V and J ends, which lost 7 bases and 2 bases, there was a span of 15 bases. Germline-derived CDR1 and CDR2 are MNHEY and SMNVEV (reference sequence). The CDR3 DNA is TGTGCCAGCAATCAGAGGGACACACCCTACGAGCAGTACTTC. Its protein is CASNQRDTPYEQYF.

This clonotype was picked up a small number of times. This rearrangement joins TRBV7-6 to TRBJ2-7; 8 bases are shared with TRBD1. The junction had 4 bases not matched to a gene; V was cut back by 5 bases and J by 7 bases. The CDR3 totals 12 residues. From germline, CDR1 is SGHVS and CDR2 FNYEAQ. CDR3 bases: TGTGCCAGCAGCCCAGGGGGCTGGGAGCAGTACTTC. It specifies CASSPGGWEQYF.

There are many counts of this clonotype. The chain couples TRBV6-5 to TRBJ2-1; 7 bases are a match to TRBD2. Looked up from germline, CDR1 is MNHEY and CDR2 is SVGAGI. The CDR3 loop spans 16 amino acids. The trim removed 0 bases at V and 4 bases at J, leaving 6 bases unmatched. CDR3 sequence: CASSYSGTIAYNEQFF. The CDR3, as DNA: TGTGCCAGCAGTTACTCCGGGACTATAGCTTACAATGAGCAGTTCTTC.

This chain joins TRBV11-3 and TRBJ2-7; the D gene is possibly TRBD2 (6 bases). The CDR3 sequence is 14 residues long. V shed 1 base and J shed 4 bases, with 11 bases lying between them. Germline CDR1 is SGHNT and CDR2 is YENEEA. The CDR3 sequence is CASSLVTSRYEQYF. CDR3 bases: TGTGCCAGCAGCTTAGTAACTAGCAGATACGAGCAGTACTTC.

The chain couples TRBV7-9 to TRBJ2-3; D not resolved. Trimming left V 2 bases short and J 2 bases short, with 11 bases between. There are 15 residues in the CDR3. The germline V gene encodes CDR1 SEHNR and CDR2 FQNEAQ (reference sequence). The CDR3 nucleotides are TGTGCCAGCAGCTTATCCGGCGGCACCACAGATACGCAGTATTTT. This sequence encodes CASSLSGGTTDTQYF.

This clonotype was seen a handful of times. V usage is TRBV5-6 and J usage is TRBJ2-3; the match to TRBD2 covers 9 bases. With V trimmed by 2 bases and J by 0 bases, 4 bases remained unmatched. The length of the CDR3 is 16 residues. From germline, CDR1 is SGHDT and CDR2 YYEEEE. Written as DNA, the CDR3 is TGTGCCAGCAGCTTCGAGCGGGGGGATAGCACAGATACGCAGTATTTT. Its translation: CASSFERGDSTDTQYF.

This chain connects TRBV5-1 to TRBJ1-1; maybe TRBD1 (6 bases). CDR1 SGHRS and CDR2 YFSETQ come from the germline V gene. CDR3 length: 17 amino acids. The V gene lost 1 base and the J gene lost 3 bases, with 19 bases spanning the gap. DNA of the CDR3: TGCGCCAGCAGCTTGAGACAGGCCGGGCGGGGGGACACTGAAGCTTTCTTT. The encoded protein is CASSLRQAGRGDTEAFF.

This chain links TRBV5-1 with TRBJ2-7; no reliable D call. This CDR3 comprises 13 residues. Germline CDR1 is SGHRS and CDR2 is YFSETQ. Trimming shortened V by 4 bases and J by 5 bases, and 13 bases separated the two germline ends. CDR3 sequence reads: CASSTQPAHEQYF. CDR3 bases: TGCGCCAGCAGCACACAGCCTGCCCACGAGCAGTACTTC.

This clonotype was seen repeatedly, ten times or more. The CDR3 DNA sequence: TGTGCCAGCAGTTACTTGGGGACCTGGGGTGAAGCTTTCTTT. Protein product: CASSYLGTWGEAFF. The chain joins TRBV12-3 or TRBV12-4 to TRBJ1-1; tentatively, D is TRBD1 (5 bases). V lost 4 bases, J lost 7 bases, and 16 bases lay in between. This CDR3 region has 14 residues.

J is TRBJ2-2 and V is TRBV4-1; 10 nucleotides agree with TRBD1. The germline V gene has CDR1 MGHRA and CDR2 YSYEKL. The CDR3 consists of 17 residues. Trimming at V came to 3 bases and at J to 3 bases, leaving 7 bases not matched to a gene. CDR3 DNA: TGCGCCAGCAGCCAGAACCGGGACAGGGGATACACCGGGGAGCTGTTTTTT. Amino acid sequence: CASSQNRDRGYTGELFF.

The chain uses TRBV24-1 and TRBJ1-5; D remains ambiguous. This CDR3 has 12 amino acids. Deletions cut 4 bases from V and 8 bases from J, with 8 bases between. Germline CDR1 KGHDR, CDR2 SFDVKD. The CDR3 sequence is CATSEGREPQHF. The CDR3 region has the DNA TGTGCCACCAGTGAAGGACGGGAGCCCCAGCATTTT.

The rearrangement uses TRBV6-2 or TRBV6-3 and TRBJ1-2; unclear D gene. V dropped 6 bases and J dropped 5 bases, with 16 bases sitting between them. Germline lookup yields CDR1 MNHEY and CDR2 SVGEGT. This CDR3 has 14 residues. The CDR3 reads CASRPYSDGYGYTF. The CDR3 coding sequence is TGTGCCAGCAGGCCCTACTCAGACGGTTATGGCTACACCTTC.

This clonotype was detected only a few times. The rearrangement joins TRBV19 to TRBJ1-1, with 9 positions matching TRBD1. This CDR3 comprises 17 residues. The junction had 18 bases not matched to a gene; V was cut back by 8 bases and J by 5 bases. Germline loops: CDR1 LNHDA, CDR2 SQIVND (reference sequence). Here the CDR3 reads CASQSAPGQGFGTEAFF. CDR3 DNA sequence: TGTGCCAGTCAATCCGCCCCGGGACAGGGTTTCGGAACTGAAGCTTTCTTT.

This clonotype showed up just once. This chain connects TRBV19 to TRBJ1-1; D is unclear. This CDR3 is 13 amino acids long. Trimming shortened V by 6 bases and J by 11 bases, and 19 bases separated the two germline ends. Per the germline V gene, CDR1 is LNHDA and CDR2 is SQIVND (reference sequence). This CDR3 is CASRPLGSLGAFF. The CDR3 coding sequence is TGTGCCAGTAGACCCCTGGGCAGCTTGGGCGCTTTCTTT. The complete variable domain, with remaining parts taken from reference TRBV19 and TRBJ1-1, reads DGGITQSPKYLFRKEGQNVTLSCEQNLNHDAMYWYRQDPGQGLRLIYYSQIVNDFQKGDIAEGYSVSREKKESFPLTVTSAQKNPTAFYLCASRPLGSLGAFFGQGTRLTVV.